The present entry profiles one TCR beta chain with its context. The data stem from a study of blood T cell repertoires in COVID-19. This table comes from immunoSEQ multiplex PCR, and its TCRdb copy is limited to in-frame clones, with some not included. This sample has roughly 250,000 clones, with roughly 87% found just once. The CDR3 spans 13 residues. The germline V and J ends were trimmed by 0 bases and 8 bases, with 11 bases remaining between them. Germline V gene lookup returns CDR1 SGHRS and CDR2 YFSETQ. The rearrangement links TRBV5-1 to TRBJ1-2; tentative D call: TRBD1 (6 bases). The origin of this receptor is a man aged 55 to 70 who had recovered from COVID-19. Sequenced material: peripheral blood. Here the CDR3 reads CASSLVAGAGYTF. CDR3 nucleotides: TGCGCCAGCAGCTTGGTCGCAGGGGCCGGCTACACCTTC.